Sequencing of this T cell receptor beta chain was carried out in a study of blood T cell repertoires in COVID-19. Study-level information: The analysed material was cDNA or gDNA that came from T cells, B-cell-depleted T cells, or PBMCs.

Authors' data handling: Amplifying reference gene primers gave estimates of nucleated cell counts. Only in-frame clones appear in the TCRdb table, and some are missing; sequencing was by immunoSEQ multiplex PCR. That table furnishes V, J and clone size, whereas the DNA furnished D and trimming. This sample has around 210,000 clones; 70% to 90% occur once, and the top ten carry over 15%. V lost 5 bases to trimming and J lost 3 bases, with 13 bases between them. The CDR3 is 15 amino acids. Germline V CDR1 and CDR2: SGHTA, FQGNSA. Material for sequencing was peripheral blood. The J gene is TRBJ1-4, the V gene TRBV7-2; D is uncertain. The sequence derives from a man in his fifties with COVID-19, enrolled during active disease. The DNA for the CDR3 is TGTGCCAGCAGCGTCGCAGGTTCATCTAATGAAAAACTGTTTTTT. This sequence encodes CASSVAGSSNEKLFF.